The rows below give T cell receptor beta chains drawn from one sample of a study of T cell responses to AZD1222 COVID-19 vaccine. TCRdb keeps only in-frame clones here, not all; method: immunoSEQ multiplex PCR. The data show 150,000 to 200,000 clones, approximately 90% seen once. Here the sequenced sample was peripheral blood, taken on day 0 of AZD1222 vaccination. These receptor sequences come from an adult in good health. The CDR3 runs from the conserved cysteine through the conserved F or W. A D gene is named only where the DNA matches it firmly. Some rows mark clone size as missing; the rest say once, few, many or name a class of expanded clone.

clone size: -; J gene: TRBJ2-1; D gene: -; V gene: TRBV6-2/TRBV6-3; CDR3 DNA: TGTGCCAGCAGTGCCGGGGCGGTATACAATGAGCAGTTCTTC; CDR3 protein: CASSAGAVYNEQFF
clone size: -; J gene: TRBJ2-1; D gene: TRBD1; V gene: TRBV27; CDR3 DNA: TGTGCCAGCAGTTCCATAGACCGGACAGGGCCCCACAATGAGCAGTTCTTC; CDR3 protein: CASSSIDRTGPHNEQFF
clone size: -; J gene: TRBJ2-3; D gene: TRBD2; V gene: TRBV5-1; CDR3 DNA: TGCGCCAGCAGCTTGAATACAGCGGGAGTTTTGGATACGCAGTATTTT; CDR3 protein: CASSLNTAGVLDTQYF
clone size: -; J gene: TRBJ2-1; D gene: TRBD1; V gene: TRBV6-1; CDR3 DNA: TGTGCCAGCAGGGAACAGGGGCCCATGGCTTACAATGAGCAGTTCTTC; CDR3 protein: CASREQGPMAYNEQFF
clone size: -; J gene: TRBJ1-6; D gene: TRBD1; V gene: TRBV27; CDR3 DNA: TGTGCCAGCATGTACGGGACAGGGCTTAAATCACCCCTCCACTTT; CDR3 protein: CASMYGTGLKSPLHF
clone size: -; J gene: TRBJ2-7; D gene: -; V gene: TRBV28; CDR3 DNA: TGTGCCAGCAGTTTAGGAGGACTTTCCTACGAGCAGTACTTC; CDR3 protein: CASSLGGLSYEQYF
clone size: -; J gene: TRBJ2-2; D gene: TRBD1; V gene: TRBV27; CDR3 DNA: TGTGCCAGCAGTCCACGGACAGGGGACACCGGGGAGCTGTTTTTT; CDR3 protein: CASSPRTGDTGELFF
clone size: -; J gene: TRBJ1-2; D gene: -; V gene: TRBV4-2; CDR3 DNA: TGTGCCAGCAGCCCCTCGACAGGAGGGACTAGTGGCTACACCTTC; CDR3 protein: CASSPSTGGTSGYTF
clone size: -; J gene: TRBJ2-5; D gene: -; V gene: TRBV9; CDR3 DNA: TGTGCCAGCAGCCTAGGGGAAGGAGAGACCCAGTACTTC; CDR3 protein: CASSLGEGETQYF
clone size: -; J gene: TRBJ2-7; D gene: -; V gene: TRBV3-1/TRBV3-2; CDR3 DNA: TGTGCCAGCAGCCAAGATCGCTTCGAGCAGTACTTC; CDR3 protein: CASSQDRFEQYF
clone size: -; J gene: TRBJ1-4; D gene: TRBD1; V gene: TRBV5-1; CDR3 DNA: TGCGCCAGCAGCTTGATCAGGGGGCCGGATGAAAAACTGTTTTTT; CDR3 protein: CASSLIRGPDEKLFF
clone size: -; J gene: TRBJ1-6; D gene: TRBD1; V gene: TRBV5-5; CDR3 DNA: TGTGCCAGCAGCTTGGGTCCCGACAGGGGAAATTCACCCCTCCACTTT; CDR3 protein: CASSLGPDRGNSPLHF
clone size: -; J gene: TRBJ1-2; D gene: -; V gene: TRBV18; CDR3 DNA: TGTGCCAGCTCCCCGGGAGGATCTTGGGGCTACACCTTC; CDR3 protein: CASSPGGSWGYTF
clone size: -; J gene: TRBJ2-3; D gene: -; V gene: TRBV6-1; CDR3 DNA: TGTGCCAGCGGATCGGCCGAGAGGTCAGATACGCAGTATTTT; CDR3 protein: CASGSAERSDTQYF
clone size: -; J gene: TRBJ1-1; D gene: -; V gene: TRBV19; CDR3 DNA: TGTGCCAGTAGTACCTCTCAGAGGGTGAACACTGAAGCTTTCTTT; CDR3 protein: CASSTSQRVNTEAFF
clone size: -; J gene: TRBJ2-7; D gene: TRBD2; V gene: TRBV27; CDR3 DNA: TGTGCCAGCAGTTTACCAACGATTCCGGCGGGAGGCTACGAGCAGTACTTC; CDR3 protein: CASSLPTIPAGGYEQYF
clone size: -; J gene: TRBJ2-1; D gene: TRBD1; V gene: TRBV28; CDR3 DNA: TGTGCCAGCAGTCCCCGGACAGGGCTGGGGGTGGATGAGCAGTTCTTC; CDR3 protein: CASSPRTGLGVDEQFF
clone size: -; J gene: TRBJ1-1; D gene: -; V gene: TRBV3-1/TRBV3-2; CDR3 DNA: TGTGCCAGCAGCCAAGAGAGGGTGAGGGGGAACACTGAAGCTTTCTTT; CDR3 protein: CASSQERVRGNTEAFF
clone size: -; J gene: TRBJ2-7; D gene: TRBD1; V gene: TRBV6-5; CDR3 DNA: TGTGCCAGCAGTTACGAGGACAGGGGATACGAGCAGTACTTC; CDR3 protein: CASSYEDRGYEQYF
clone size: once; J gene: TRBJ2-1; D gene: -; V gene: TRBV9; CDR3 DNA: TGTGCCAGCAGCACCTCCTCGGGGCTCCGTTTCGATGAGCAGTTCTTC; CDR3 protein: CASSTSSGLRFDEQFF
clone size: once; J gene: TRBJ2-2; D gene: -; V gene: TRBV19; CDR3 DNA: TGTGCCAGTAGTATTCGCGGACAGCTGAACACCGGGGAGCTGTTTTTT; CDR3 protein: CASSIRGQLNTGELFF
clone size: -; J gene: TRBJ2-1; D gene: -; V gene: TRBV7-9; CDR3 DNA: TGTGCCAGCAGCCCTCGACTTGCTCTGACCTCCTACAATGAGCAGTTCTTC; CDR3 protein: CASSPRLALTSYNEQFF
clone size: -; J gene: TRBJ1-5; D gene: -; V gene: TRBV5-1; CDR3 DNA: TGCGCCAGCAGCTTGGATCCAGGACGCAATCAGCCCCAGCATTTT; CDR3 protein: CASSLDPGRNQPQHF
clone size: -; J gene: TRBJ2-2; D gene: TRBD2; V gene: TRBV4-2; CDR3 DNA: TGTGCCAGCAGCCAAGAGGAGGCACTAGCGGGACTCACCGGGGAGCTGTTTTTT; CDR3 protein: CASSQEEALAGLTGELFF
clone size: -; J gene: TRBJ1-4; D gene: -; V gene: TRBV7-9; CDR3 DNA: TGTGCCATCCCCCCCCCGGGACACTCTTTAGCTAATGAAAAACTGTTTTTT; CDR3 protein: CAIPPPGHSLANEKLFF
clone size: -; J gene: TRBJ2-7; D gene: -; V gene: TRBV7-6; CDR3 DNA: TGTGCCAGCAGCTTAAGAAGCGAGGGTGGCAGCTCCTACGAGCAGTACTTC; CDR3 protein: CASSLRSEGGSSYEQYF
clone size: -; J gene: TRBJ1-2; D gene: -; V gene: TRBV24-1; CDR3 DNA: TGTGCCACCAGTGGGAAGGGCCAAGAGTACGGCTACACCTTC; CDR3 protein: CATSGKGQEYGYTF
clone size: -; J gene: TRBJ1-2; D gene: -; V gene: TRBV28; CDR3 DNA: TGTGCCAGCAGTTTCAATGGGGGCGATTATGGCTACACCTTC; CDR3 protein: CASSFNGGDYGYTF
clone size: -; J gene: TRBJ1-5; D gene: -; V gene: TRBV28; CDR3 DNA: TGTGCCAGCAGGAGGGAGACCACTAATCAGCCCCAGCATTTT; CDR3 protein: CASRRETTNQPQHF
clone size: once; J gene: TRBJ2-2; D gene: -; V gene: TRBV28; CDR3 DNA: TGTGCCAGCAGCGGGACGAACACCGGGGAGCTGTTTTTT; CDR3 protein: CASSGTNTGELFF
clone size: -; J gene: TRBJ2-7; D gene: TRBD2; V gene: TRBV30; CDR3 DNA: TGTGCCTGGAGTGTTTCGCGGGAGTCCGGCGAGCAGTACTTC; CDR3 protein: CAWSVSRESGEQYF
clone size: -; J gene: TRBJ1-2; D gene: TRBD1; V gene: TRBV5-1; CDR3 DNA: TGCGCCAGCAGCCAGGCCGGGACAGTGGTAAATGGCTACACCTTC; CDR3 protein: CASSQAGTVVNGYTF
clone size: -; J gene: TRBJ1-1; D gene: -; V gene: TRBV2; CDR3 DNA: TGTGCCAGCAGTACGGACAGAGTCGCTTTCTTT; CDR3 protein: CASSTDRVAFF
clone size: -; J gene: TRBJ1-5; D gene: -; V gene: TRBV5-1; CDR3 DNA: TGCGCCAGCAGCTTCTCAGGGGAGCAATCGCCCCAGCATTTT; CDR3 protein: CASSFSGEQSPQHF
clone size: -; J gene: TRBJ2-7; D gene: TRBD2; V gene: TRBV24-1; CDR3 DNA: TGTGCCACCAGTGACCCCCGGGCGGGAGGTCATGAGCAGTACTTC; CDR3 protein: CATSDPRAGGHEQYF
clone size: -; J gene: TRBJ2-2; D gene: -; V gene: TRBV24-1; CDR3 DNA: TGTGCCACCAGTCTAGGCTGGCCGACCGGGGAGCTGTTTTTT; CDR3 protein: CATSLGWPTGELFF
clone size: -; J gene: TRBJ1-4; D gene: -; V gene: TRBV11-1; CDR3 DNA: TGTGCCAGCAGCTTAGCTGACTCCGCAACTAATGAAAAACTGTTTTTT; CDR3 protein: CASSLADSATNEKLFF
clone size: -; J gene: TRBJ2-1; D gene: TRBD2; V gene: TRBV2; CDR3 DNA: TGTGCCAGCACCAGCGGGAGATACAATGAGCAGTTCTTC; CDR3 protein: CASTSGRYNEQFF
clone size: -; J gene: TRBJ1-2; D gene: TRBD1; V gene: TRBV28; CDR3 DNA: TGTGCCAGCAACCTACCGGGACAGGGGGACTATGGCTACACCTTC; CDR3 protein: CASNLPGQGDYGYTF
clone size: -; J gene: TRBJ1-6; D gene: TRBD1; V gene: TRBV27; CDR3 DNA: TGTGCCAGCAGTTTTAGGGGACAGGGGGGATCACCCCTCCACTTT; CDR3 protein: CASSFRGQGGSPLHF
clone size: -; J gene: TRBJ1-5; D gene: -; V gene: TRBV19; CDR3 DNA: TGTGCCAGTAGTATAGGATGGAATCAGCCCCAGCATTTT; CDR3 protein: CASSIGWNQPQHF
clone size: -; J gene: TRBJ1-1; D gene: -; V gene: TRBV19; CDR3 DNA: TGTGCCAGTAGAAATACCCCCCGGGACGGCACTGAAGCTTTCTTT; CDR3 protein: CASRNTPRDGTEAFF
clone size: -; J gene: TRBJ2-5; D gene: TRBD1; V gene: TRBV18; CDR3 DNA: TGTGCCAGCTCGTCTCAGGGGGCAGAGACCCAGTACTTC; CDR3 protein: CASSSQGAETQYF